This T cell receptor (beta chain) is drawn from a study of T-cell reconstitution after alpha-beta-depleted transplantation in children. Regarding the study as a whole: Alpha-beta T cells present about two months after transplant were reported to originate from several hundred expanded graft clones. Newly generated T cells supplied most T-cell counts and diversity one year post-transplant. Some patients' high day-60 TCRbeta diversity was attributed to recipient cells surviving conditioning.

Germline assignment: CDR1 SGHVS and CDR2 FNYEAQ. The CDR3 extends over 16 amino acids. The germline V and J ends were trimmed by 3 bases and 0 bases, with 12 bases remaining between them. It was with unique molecular identifiers that the TCRbeta library was prepared. TCRdb recomputed calls from the PCR reads with MiXCR, one row per CDR3 protein. Found here are 250,000 to 400,000 distinct CDR3 sequences, roughly 21% of them singletons; the top ten hold 10% to 11%. Points on this clonotype: As yet, its antigen is unknown.

V gene TRBV7-6 combines with J gene TRBJ1-3; no reliable D call. The sample was PBMCs, mostly from graft donor cells, taken 180 days after TCRalphabeta/CD19-depleted stem cell transplant. The clonotype originates from a male patient aged 10-17 years who had a stem cell transplant for acute lymphoblastic leukemia, so the T cells may come from the graft donor. The CDR3 here is CASSFQDWFSGNTIYF. Here the CDR3 DNA reads TGTGCCAGCAGCTTCCAAGACTGGTTCTCTGGAAACACCATATATTTT.